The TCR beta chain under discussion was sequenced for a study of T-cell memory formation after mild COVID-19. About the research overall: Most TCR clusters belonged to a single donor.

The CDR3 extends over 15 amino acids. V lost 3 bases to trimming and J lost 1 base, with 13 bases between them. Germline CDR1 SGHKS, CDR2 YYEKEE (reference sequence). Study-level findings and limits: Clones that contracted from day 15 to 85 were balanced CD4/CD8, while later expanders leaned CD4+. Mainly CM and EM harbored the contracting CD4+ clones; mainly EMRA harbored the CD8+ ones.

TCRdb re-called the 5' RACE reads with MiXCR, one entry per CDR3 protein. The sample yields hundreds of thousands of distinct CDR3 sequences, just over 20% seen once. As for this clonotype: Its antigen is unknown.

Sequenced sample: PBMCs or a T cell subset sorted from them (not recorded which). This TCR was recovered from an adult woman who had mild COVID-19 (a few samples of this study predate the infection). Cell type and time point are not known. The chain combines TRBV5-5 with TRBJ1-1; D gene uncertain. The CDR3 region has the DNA TGTGCCAGCAGCTGGCAAGGGTCGGGGAACACTGAAGCTTTCTTT. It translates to CASSWQGSGNTEAFF.